This TCR beta chain was sequenced for a study of blood T cell repertoires in COVID-19. The table came from immunoSEQ multiplex PCR; TCRdb's copy has only in-frame clones and leaves some out. The sample yields under 250,000 clones, 75% to 90% seen once. After removal of 8 bases from V and 6 bases from J, the junction contained 6 bases not matched to a gene. The CDR3 totals 13 residues. Germline V gives CDR1 LNHDA, CDR2 SQIVND (reference sequence). This receptor was obtained from a man younger than 45 with COVID-19, enrolled during active disease. The chain is built from TRBV19 and TRBJ2-2; 7 nucleotides agree with TRBD1. The specimen was peripheral blood. The CDR3 DNA is TGTGCCAGTGCGCAGGGGGTAGCCGGGGAGCTGTTTTTT. Its protein is CASAQGVAGELFF.